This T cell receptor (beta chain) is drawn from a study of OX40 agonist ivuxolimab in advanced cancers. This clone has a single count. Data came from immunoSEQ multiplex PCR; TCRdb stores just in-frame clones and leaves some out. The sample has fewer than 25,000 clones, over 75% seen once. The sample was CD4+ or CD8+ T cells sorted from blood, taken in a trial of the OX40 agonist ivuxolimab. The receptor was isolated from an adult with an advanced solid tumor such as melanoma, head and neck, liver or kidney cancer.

CDR3 loop: CASSPSGGTYEQYF. The CDR3 DNA sequence: TGTGCCAGCAGCCCTTCAGGGGGGACCTACGAGCAGTACTTC. This chain uses TRBV9 with TRBJ2-7; D is possibly TRBD1 (7 bases). V lost 4 bases, J lost 2 bases, and 13 bases lay in between. The germline V gene encodes CDR1 SGDLS and CDR2 YYNGEE. The CDR3 totals 14 residues.